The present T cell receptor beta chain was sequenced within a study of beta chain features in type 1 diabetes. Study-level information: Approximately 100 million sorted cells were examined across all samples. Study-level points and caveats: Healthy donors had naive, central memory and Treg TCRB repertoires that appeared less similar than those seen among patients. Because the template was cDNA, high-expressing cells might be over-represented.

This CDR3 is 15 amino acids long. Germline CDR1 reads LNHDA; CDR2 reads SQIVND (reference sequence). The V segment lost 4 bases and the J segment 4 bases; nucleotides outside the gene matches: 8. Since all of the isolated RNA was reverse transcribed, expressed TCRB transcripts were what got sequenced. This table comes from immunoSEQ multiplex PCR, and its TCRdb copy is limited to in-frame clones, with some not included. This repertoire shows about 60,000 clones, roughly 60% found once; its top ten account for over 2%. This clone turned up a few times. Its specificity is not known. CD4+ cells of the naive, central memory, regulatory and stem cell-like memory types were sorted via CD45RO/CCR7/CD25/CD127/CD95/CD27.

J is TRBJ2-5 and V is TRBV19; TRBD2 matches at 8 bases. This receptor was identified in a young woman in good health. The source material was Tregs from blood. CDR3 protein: CASSKQRAGAETQYF. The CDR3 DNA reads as TGTGCCAGTAGTAAACAGAGAGCGGGAGCAGAGACCCAGTACTTC.